This T cell receptor beta chain stems from a study of Ad26.COV2.S vaccination and SARS-CoV-2 variants. Study information: The study gave Ad26.COV2.S intramuscularly, once or twice 56 days apart.

The method was immunoSEQ multiplex PCR; TCRdb's version includes in-frame clones alone and lacks a portion of them. The sample contains approximately 410,000 clones, approximately 92% of which appear only once. This sample's treatment: some 20 received Ad26.COV2.S at low or high dose, single or two shots; about 5 received placebo; per-sample allocation not given. Sampling was performed 63 days after the first vaccine or placebo injection. The germline CDR1 and CDR2 sequences are MGHRA and YSYEKL. The CDR3 is made up of 15 amino acids. V was trimmed by 1 base and J by 2 bases, leaving 11 bases between them.

This specimen was peripheral blood, taken in a trial of Ad26.COV2.S vaccine versus placebo. This TCR was sampled from a person between 18 and 59 years old who received the Ad26.COV2.S COVID-19 vaccine or a placebo. V usage is TRBV4-1 and J usage is TRBJ1-1, with D uncertain. CDR3 coding DNA: TGCGCCAGCAGCCAAGGACCGACACCCAACACTGAAGCTTTCTTT. This gives the protein CASSQGPTPNTEAFF.